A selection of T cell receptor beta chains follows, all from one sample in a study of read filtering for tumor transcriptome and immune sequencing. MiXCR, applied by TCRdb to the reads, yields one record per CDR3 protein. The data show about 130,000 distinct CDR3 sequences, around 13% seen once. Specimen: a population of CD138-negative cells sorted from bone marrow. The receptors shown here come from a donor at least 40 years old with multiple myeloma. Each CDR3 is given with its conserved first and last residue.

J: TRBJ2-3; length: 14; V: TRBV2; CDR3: CASRLAGATDTQYF
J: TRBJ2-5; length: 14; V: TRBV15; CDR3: CATRKSWDQETQYF
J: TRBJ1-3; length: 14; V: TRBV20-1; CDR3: CSARAGNGLNTIYF
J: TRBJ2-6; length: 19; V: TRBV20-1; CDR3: CSARAPYRPNSPGANVLTF
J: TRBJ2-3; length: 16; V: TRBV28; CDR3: CASSSPGTSLTDTQYF
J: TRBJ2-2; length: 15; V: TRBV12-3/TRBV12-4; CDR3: CASSFDGRNTGELFF
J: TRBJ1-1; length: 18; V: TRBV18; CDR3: CASSPPRQGNLRNTEAFF
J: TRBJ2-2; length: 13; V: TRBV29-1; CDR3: CSVASSGGRELFF
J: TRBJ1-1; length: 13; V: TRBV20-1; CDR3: CSARGTLNTEAFF
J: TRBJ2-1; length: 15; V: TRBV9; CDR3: CASSATRSSYNEQFF